The T cell receptor beta chain under discussion was sequenced for a study of T cell repertoires in cytomegalovirus infection (dated by TCRdb to between 2018 and 2020). In terms of the full investigation: The HLA type of each donor mattered for the analysis, because public TCR beta signatures pointed to carriage of CMV infection along with the matching HLA type. The study at large found these results: The ex vivo response was dominated by HLA-C-restricted CMV-specific TCR beta clonotypes, which also provided the single most frequent clonotype in two of eight donors. Cumulative frequency of public TCR beta family members discriminated carriers of CMV infection plus the relevant HLA type in this cohort and an independent roughly 320-donor cohort.

Unmatched junction bases come to 11, with V trimmed by 5 bases and J by 3 bases. CDR1 is given as MNHEY and CDR2 as SMNVEV, both from the germline V gene (reference sequence). Reading from cysteine to phenylalanine, the CDR3 counts 17 amino acids. Only CDR3 DNA remains: 51 bases, in frame from the first base. TCRdb records Illumina HiSeq 1500 as the sequencer. TCRdb cleaned the public reads at Q25 with fastp, built clones with MiXCR and kept in-frame beta chains. Duplicate CDR3 protein sequences are folded into a single record with the most common DNA and genes. This sample comprises about 740,000 distinct CDR3 sequences, less than 40% of them detected only once. Of the sample, 2.8% is held by the ten largest clones. Of note for this clonotype: Its recognized antigen is unknown. Base qualities are not at hand, and no much larger clone is one base apart.

This TCR was recovered from a human donor in good health (CMV status not recorded). Some clones in this sample may be carry-over from other donors' samples. In this chain, TRBV27 is recombined with TRBJ2-7; 12 central nucleotides agree with TRBD2. The sequenced sample consisted of PBMCs. The CDR3 in this case is CASSPLGLAGFYYEQYF. The sequenced DNA is TGTGCCAGCAGTCCCCTGGGACTAGCGGGTTTCTACTACGAGCAGTACTTC.